The clone carrying this T cell receptor beta chain was picked up many times. What it binds is unknown. Patients were excluded for uncontrolled infection, other autoimmune disease, pregnancy or lactation. V shed 5 bases and J shed 4 bases, with 8 bases lying between them. Germline V gene sequence: CDR1 LGHDT, CDR2 YNNKEL (reference sequence). This CDR3 has 12 amino acids. These data are taken from a study of T cells in Graves' hyperthyroidism and ophthalmopathy. Looking at the study overall: The blood sample was taken at first diagnosis, before treatment began. General study findings and limits: Blood held most thyroid clonotypes expanded above 0.001 frequency. It was a median approximately six months before onset that the model predicted ophthalmopathy.

From RNA transcripts, TCR beta CDR3 regions were amplified. The HTBI primer set was used in a first-round RT-PCR of the TCR CDR3. A single record per CDR3 protein comes from TCRdb applying MiXCR to the multiplex PCR reads. The table includes about 530,000 distinct CDR3 sequences, approximately 17% detected once. This chain joins TRBV3-1 and TRBJ1-2; D is ambiguous. The receptor comes from a woman between 18 and 29 years old with Graves' ophthalmopathy. Sequencing was done on a sample of blood. CDR3 protein: CASSERFYGYTF. The CDR3 coding sequence is TGTGCCAGCAGCGAAAGGTTCTATGGCTACACCTTC.